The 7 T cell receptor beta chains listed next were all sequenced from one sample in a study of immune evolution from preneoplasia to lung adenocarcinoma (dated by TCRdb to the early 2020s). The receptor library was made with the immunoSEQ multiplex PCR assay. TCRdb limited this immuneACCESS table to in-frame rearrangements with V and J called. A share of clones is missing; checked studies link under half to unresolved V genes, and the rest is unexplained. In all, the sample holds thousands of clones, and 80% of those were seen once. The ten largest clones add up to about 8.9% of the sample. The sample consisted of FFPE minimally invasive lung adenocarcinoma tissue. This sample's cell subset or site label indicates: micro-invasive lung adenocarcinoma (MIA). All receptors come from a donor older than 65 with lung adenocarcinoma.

CDR3 sequence (DNA): TGTGCCAGCAGCTTCCCAGCCAAAGAGACCCAGTACTTC. It encodes CASSFPAKETQYF. This sequence joins TRBV7-9 and TRBJ2-5; D is uncertain. Per the germline V gene, CDR1 is SEHNR and CDR2 is FQNEAQ (reference sequence). Between the trimmed V and J ends, which lost 3 bases and 3 bases, there was a span of 8 bases. This CDR3 region has 13 residues. The full variable domain, rest sourced from reference TRBV7-9 and TRBJ2-5, is DTGVSQNPRHKITKRGQNVTFRCDPISEHNRLYWYRQTLGQGPEFLTYFQNEAQLEKSRLLSDRFSAERPKGSFSTLEIQRTEQGDSAMYLCASSFPAKETQYFGPGTRLLVL.

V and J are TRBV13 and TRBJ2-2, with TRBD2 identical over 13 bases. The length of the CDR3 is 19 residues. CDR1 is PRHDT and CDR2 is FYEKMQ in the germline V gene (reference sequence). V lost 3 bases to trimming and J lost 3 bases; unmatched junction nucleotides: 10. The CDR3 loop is CASSFRLAGGGKHTGELFF. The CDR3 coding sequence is TGTGCCAGCAGCTTCCGACTAGCGGGAGGAGGTAAACACACCGGGGAGCTGTTTTTT.

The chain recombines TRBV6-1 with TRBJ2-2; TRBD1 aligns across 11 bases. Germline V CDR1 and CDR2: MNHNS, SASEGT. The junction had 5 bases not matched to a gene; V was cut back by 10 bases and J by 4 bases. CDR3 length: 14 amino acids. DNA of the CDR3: TGTGCCATTATGGGGACAGGGGGCACCGGGGAGCTGTTTTTT. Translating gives CAIMGTGGTGELFF.

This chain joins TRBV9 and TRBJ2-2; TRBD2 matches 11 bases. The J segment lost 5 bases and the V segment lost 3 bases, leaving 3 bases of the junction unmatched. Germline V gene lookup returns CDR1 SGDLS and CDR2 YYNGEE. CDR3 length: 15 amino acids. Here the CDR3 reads CASSGTSGGTGELFF. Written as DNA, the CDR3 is TGTGCCAGCAGCGGTACTAGCGGGGGAACCGGGGAGCTGTTTTTT.

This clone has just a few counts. This chain's CDR3 is CASSLRSVALNGHTEAFF. In nucleotides, the CDR3 is TGTGCCAGCAGCCTCCGTTCCGTGGCATTGAACGGACACACTGAAGCTTTCTTT. V gene TRBV27 combines with J gene TRBJ1-1; D gene uncertain. V shed 6 bases and J shed 3 bases, with 26 bases lying between them. Germline V gene data show CDR1 as MNHEY and CDR2 as SMNVEV (reference sequence). CDR3 length: 18 amino acids.

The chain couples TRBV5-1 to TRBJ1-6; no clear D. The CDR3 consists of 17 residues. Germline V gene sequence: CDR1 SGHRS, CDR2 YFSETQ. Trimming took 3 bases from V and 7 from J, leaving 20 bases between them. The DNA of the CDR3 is TGCGCCAGCAGCTCCTCCGGACCCCAGCTAGGAAATTCACCCCTCCACTTT. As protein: CASSSSGPQLGNSPLHF.

The CDR3 sequence is CASSGTSGNTIYF. CDR3 bases: TGCGCCAGCAGTGGGACCTCTGGAAACACCATATATTTT. This chain uses TRBV10-2 with TRBJ1-3; no clear D gene. CDR3 length equals 13 residues. Trimming removed 4 bases at V and 0 bases at J, with 4 bases between. Germline loops: CDR1 WSHSY, CDR2 SAAADI.